The TCR beta chain under discussion was sequenced for a study of CD8 T cells in ankylosing spondylitis. In regard to this clonotype: Its target is unknown.

Quantitative 5'-RACE with molecular barcodes produced the TCR beta libraries. TCRdb re-called the 5' RACE reads through MiXCR, storing one row per CDR3 protein. This repertoire shows under 130,000 distinct CDR3 sequences, about 25% found once; its top ten account for roughly an eighth. Notes on the study in general: There was a TCR beta motif, made of several highly homologous variants, that appeared characteristic of ankylosing spondylitis blood. Clones tied to disease were said to be significantly enriched in matched ankylosing spondylitis synovial fluid.

The CDR3 has 15 amino acids. Trimming took off 2 bases at V and 5 bases at J, with 14 bases between the two ends. Germline V gene sequence: CDR1 SGHNT, CDR2 YENEEA. Sequencing used synovial fluid, either unsorted or a sorted T cell fraction (not recorded which). This rearrangement joins TRBV11-3 to TRBJ2-3; D is possibly TRBD2 (5 bases). The source of this sequence is a male donor with ankylosing spondylitis. CDR3 region: CASSLSEGLGDTQYF. For the CDR3, the DNA is TGTGCCAGCAGCTTAAGCGAGGGCCTGGGAGATACGCAGTATTTT.